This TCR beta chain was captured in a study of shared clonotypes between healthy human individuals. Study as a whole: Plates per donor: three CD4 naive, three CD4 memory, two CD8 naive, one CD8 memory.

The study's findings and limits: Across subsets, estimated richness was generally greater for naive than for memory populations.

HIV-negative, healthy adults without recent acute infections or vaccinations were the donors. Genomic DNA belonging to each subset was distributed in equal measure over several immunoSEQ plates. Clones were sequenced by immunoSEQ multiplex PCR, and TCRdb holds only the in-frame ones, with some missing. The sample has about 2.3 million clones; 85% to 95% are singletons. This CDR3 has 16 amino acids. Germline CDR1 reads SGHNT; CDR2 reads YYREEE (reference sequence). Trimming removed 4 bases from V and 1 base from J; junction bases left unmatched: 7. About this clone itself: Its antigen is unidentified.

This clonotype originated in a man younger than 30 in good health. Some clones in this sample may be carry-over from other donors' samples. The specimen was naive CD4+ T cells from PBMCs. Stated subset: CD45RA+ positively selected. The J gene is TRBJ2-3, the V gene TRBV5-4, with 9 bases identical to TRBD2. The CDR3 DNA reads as TGTGCCAGCAGCCAGGGACTAGCAGCCGGCACAGATACGCAGTATTTT. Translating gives CASSQGLAAGTDTQYF.